The rows below give T cell receptor beta chains drawn from one sample of a study of cytomegalovirus exposure and HLA in healthy donors. Assay: immunoSEQ multiplex PCR; the TCRdb copy retains only in-frame clones and omits some. The sample holds some 170,000 clones, about 75% seen once. Source material: PBMCs. All receptors derive from a woman between 50 and 59 years old in good health and CMV-seropositive. Both conserved end residues are part of each CDR3. A D gene is named only where the DNA matches it firmly. Not every row has a clone size; where given, it reads once, few, many or a size class.

J	V	D	size	length	CDR3	DNA
TRBJ2-1	TRBV5-1	-	few	16	CASSLSTTGLGNEQFF	TGCGCCAGCAGCTTGTCTACTACAGGCCTAGGGAATGAGCAGTTCTTC
TRBJ1-2	TRBV6-5	TRBD1	-	14	CASTRGQGKSGYTF	TGTGCCAGCACCAGGGGACAGGGAAAGTCTGGCTACACCTTC
TRBJ1-2	TRBV5-1	-	-	15	CASSGGTEAYYGYTF	TGCGCCAGCAGCGGGGGGACGGAAGCTTACTATGGCTACACCTTC
TRBJ2-3	TRBV4-1	TRBD2	once	17	CASSQVPSGGAADTQYF	TGCGCCAGCAGCCAAGTTCCTAGCGGGGGGGCAGCAGATACGCAGTATTTT
TRBJ2-1	TRBV7-8	-	-	13	CASSLGTDNEQFF	TGTGCCAGCAGCTTAGGTACGGACAATGAGCAGTTCTTC
TRBJ1-1	TRBV28	TRBD1	few	12	CASSLSRRDRVF	TGTGCCAGCAGTTTATCTAGGCGGGACAGGGTCTTT
TRBJ1-4	TRBV5-1	-	-	14	CASSPQGQNEKLFF	TGCGCCAGCAGCCCACAAGGACAAAATGAAAAACTGTTTTTT
TRBJ1-3	TRBV15	TRBD1	-	18	CATSLSSQTGRFGNTIYF	TGTGCCACCAGCCTATCCTCCCAGACAGGGCGTTTCGGAAACACCATATATTTT
TRBJ2-7	TRBV7-2	TRBD2	-	16	CASSLLGLAGGYEQYF	TGTGCCAGCAGCTTACTTGGACTAGCGGGGGGGTACGAGCAGTACTTC
TRBJ1-1	TRBV6-1	-	-	13	CASSPMVRGEAFF	TGTGCCAGCAGCCCGATGGTAAGGGGGGAAGCTTTCTTT
TRBJ2-1	TRBV13	TRBD1	few	15	CASSSTGTGFNEQFF	TGTGCCAGCAGTAGTACCGGGACAGGGTTCAATGAGCAGTTCTTC
TRBJ1-4	TRBV7-9	-	-	15	CASSLGTPTNEKLFF	TGTGCCAGCAGCTTAGGGACTCCAACTAATGAAAAACTGTTTTTT
TRBJ1-6	TRBV18	TRBD1	-	15	CASSPPGQGGSPLHF	TGTGCCAGCTCACCACCGGGACAGGGCGGCTCACCCCTCCACTTT